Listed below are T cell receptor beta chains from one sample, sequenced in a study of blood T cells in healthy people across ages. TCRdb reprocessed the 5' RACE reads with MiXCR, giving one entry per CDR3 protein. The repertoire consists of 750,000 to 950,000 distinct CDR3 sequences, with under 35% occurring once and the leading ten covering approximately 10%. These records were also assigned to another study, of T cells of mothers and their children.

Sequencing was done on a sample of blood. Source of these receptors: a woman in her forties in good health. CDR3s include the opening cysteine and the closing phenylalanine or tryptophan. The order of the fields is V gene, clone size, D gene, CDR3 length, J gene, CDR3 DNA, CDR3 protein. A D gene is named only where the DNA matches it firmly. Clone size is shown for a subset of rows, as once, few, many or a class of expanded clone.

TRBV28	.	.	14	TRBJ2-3	TGTGCCAGCAGAACAGAGACTAGCACAGATACGCAGTATTTT	CASRTETSTDTQYF
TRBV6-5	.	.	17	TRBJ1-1	TGTGCCAGCAGTTACTCGGGGGCCGCCAGGGTTGACACTGAAGCTTTCTTT	CASSYSGAARVDTEAFF
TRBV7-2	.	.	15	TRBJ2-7	TGTGCCAGCAGCCCTGTGTCAGACGACTCCTACGAGCAGTACTTC	CASSPVSDDSYEQYF
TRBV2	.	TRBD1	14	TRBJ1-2	TGTACCAGCACCGAAAGAGGGGGCGACTATGGCTACACCTTC	CTSTERGGDYGYTF
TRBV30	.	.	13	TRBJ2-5	TGTGCCTGGAGCGCGGGGTTTGCGGTTGAGCAGTACTTC	CAWSAGFAVEQYF
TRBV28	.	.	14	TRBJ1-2	TGTGCCAGCAACACTCAGGGGTCCAACTATGGCTACACCTTC	CASNTQGSNYGYTF
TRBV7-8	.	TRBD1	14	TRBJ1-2	TGTGCCAGCAGCTTAGGGACAGGCCTTTATGGCTACACCTTC	CASSLGTGLYGYTF
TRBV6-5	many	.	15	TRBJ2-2	TGTGCCAGCACCTTGACCGGGGCCAGCACCGGGGAGCTGTTTTTT	CASTLTGASTGELFF
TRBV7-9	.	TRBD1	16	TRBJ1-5	TGTGCCAGCAGCTTAGGGACAGGGGGAACGAATGGACCCCAGCATTTT	CASSLGTGGTNGPQHF
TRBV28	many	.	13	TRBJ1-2	TGTGCCAGCAGTTTTGCTCTGTCCCATGGCTACACCTTC	CASSFALSHGYTF
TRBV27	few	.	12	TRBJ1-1	TGTGCCAGCAGTTTATTGTCGGGTGACGCTTTCTTT	CASSLLSGDAFF
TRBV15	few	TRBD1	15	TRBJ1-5	TGTGCCACCAGCAGAGGGACAGGGGAGAGTCAGCCCCAGCATTTT	CATSRGTGESQPQHF
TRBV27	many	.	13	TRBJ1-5	TGTGCCAGCAGTTTAACAGCAAATCAGCCCCAGCATTTT	CASSLTANQPQHF
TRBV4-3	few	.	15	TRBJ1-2	TGCGCCAGCAGCCAAGACCGGGCCACGGACTATGGCTACACCTTC	CASSQDRATDYGYTF
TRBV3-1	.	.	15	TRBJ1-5	TGTGCCAGCAGCCAAATGTTAGGGCCAGGCCAGCCCCAGCATTTT	CASSQMLGPGQPQHF
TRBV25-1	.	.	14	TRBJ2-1	TGTGCCAGCAGTGAATTGAGGAGGGTTAATGAGCAGTTCTTC	CASSELRRVNEQFF
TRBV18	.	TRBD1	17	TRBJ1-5	TGTGCCAGCTCACCACCGGGCCAGGGGGCAGGTTCGCAGCCCCAGCATTTT	CASSPPGQGAGSQPQHF
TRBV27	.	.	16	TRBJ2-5	TGTGCCAGCAGTCCTCGTAGGGAGAATGTGGGGGAGACCCAGTACTTC	CASSPRRENVGETQYF
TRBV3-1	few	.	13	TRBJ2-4	TGTGCCAGCAGCCATAAACCAGAAAACATTCAGTACTTC	CASSHKPENIQYF
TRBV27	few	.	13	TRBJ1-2	TGTGCCAGCAGTTTATCCACGGGGGCTGTGTACACCTTC	CASSLSTGAVYTF
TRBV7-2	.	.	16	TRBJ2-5	TGTGCCAGCAGCTTAGGTGGGGGGCGGGTACGAGAGACCCAGTACTTC	CASSLGGGRVRETQYF
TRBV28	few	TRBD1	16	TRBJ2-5	TGTGCCAGCAGTTTAAGGAGACAGGGATTTAGGGAGACCCAGTACTTC	CASSLRRQGFRETQYF
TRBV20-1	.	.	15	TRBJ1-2	TGCACCAACCGGGAATCCCAGGGTCTGTTAGGTGGCTACACCTTC	CTNRESQGLLGGYTF
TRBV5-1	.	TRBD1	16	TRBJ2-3	TGCGCCAGCAGCGTGCCCGGGACAGGCGGGCCAGATACGCAGTATTTT	CASSVPGTGGPDTQYF
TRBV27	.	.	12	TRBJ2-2	TGTGCCAGCAGTTTTAACGCCGGGGAGCTGTTTTTT	CASSFNAGELFF
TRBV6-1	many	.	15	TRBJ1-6	TGTGCCAGCACCGAAAGGGCAGGAGATAATTCACCCCTCCACTTT	CASTERAGDNSPLHF
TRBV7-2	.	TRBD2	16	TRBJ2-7	TGTGCCAGCAGCTTAGGCGGTAGCGGGGTCTCCTACGAGCAGTACTTC	CASSLGGSGVSYEQYF
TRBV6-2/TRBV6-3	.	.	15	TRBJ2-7	TGTGCCAGCAGTTATTTCCAAAGCTCCTACAATGAGCAGTACTTC	CASSYFQSSYNEQYF
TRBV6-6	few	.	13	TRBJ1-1	TGTGCCAGCAGTTACTCGACTTCCACTGAAGCTTTCTTT	CASSYSTSTEAFF
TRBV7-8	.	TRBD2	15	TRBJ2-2	TGTGCCAGCAGCCCCCCTAGCGGGGGGACCGGGGAGCTGTTTTTT	CASSPPSGGTGELFF
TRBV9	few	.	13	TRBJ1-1	TGTGCCAGCAGCGTAGCGGTGTCGGGGTCAGCTTTCTTT	CASSVAVSGSAFF
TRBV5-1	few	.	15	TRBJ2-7	TGCGCCAGCAGCTTGTTCAGGACACCTTCCTACGAGCAGTACTTC	CASSLFRTPSYEQYF
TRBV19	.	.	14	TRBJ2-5	TGTGCCAGTAGTCGGACAGATTACCAAGAGACCCAGTACTTC	CASSRTDYQETQYF
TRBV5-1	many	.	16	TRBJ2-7	TGCGCCAGCAGCCATCGGGAGGGGGCCTACTCCTACGAGCAGTACTTC	CASSHREGAYSYEQYF
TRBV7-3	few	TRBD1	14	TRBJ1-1	TGTGCCAGCAGCCCAGGGGGCGCGGACACTGAAGCTTTCTTT	CASSPGGADTEAFF
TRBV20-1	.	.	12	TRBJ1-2	TGCAGTGCCCGCAGGCAGGAGAAAGGCTACACCTTC	CSARRQEKGYTF
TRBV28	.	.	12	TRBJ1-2	TGTGCCAGCAGTTCAGGGGTACATGGCTACACCTTC	CASSSGVHGYTF
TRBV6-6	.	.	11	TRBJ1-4	TGTGCCGGGCAGGGGAGCGAAAAACTGTTTTTT	CAGQGSEKLFF
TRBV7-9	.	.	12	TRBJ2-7	TGTGCCAGCAGCTGGGGACTCAATGAGCAGTACTTC	CASSWGLNEQYF
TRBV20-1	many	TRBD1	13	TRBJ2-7	TGCAGTGCCATCCGGGACAGTTCCTACGAGCAGTACTTC	CSAIRDSSYEQYF
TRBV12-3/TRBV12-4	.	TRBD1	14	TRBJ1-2	TGTGCCAGCAGAGGACAGGGGGTCAGCTATGGCTACACCTTC	CASRGQGVSYGYTF
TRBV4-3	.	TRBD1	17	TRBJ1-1	TGCGCCAGCAGCCAAGGGAGCCGGGGACAGACGAACACTGAAGCTTTCTTT	CASSQGSRGQTNTEAFF
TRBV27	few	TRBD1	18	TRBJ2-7	TGTGCCAGCAGTCCGATACTAACAGGGACAGTTGTGTCCTACGAGCAGTACTTC	CASSPILTGTVVSYEQYF
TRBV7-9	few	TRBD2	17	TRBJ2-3	TGTGCCAGCAGCTTAAGGACTAGCGGGTCCTCGGGGGATACGCAGTATTTT	CASSLRTSGSSGDTQYF
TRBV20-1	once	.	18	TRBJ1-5	TGCAGTGCTAGTAGCCCCATAGGGGGGGTCGTTGGCAATCAGCCCCAGCATTTT	CSASSPIGGVVGNQPQHF
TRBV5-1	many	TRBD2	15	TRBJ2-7	TGCGCCAGCAGCCCCGGGAGGGGCAACTCCTACGAGCAGTACTTC	CASSPGRGNSYEQYF
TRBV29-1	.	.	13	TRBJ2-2	TGCAGCGCTGTCAGACCGAACACCGGGGAGCTGTTTTTT	CSAVRPNTGELFF
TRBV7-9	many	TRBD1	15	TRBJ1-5	TGTGCCAGCAGCCCCGGACAGGGCCACAATCAGCCCCAGCATTTT	CASSPGQGHNQPQHF
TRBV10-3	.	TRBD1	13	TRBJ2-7	TGTGCCACGGAGGGACAGGACTCCTACGAGCAGTACTTC	CATEGQDSYEQYF
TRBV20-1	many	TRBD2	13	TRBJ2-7	TGCAGTGCTCCTCAGCGGGGGGCCTACGAGCAGTACTTC	CSAPQRGAYEQYF
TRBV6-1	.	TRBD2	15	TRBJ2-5	TGTGCCTCCAGCGGGGGGACTAGCGGCCCTCAGACCCAGTACTTC	CASSGGTSGPQTQYF
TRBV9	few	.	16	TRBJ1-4	TGTGCCAGCAGCGTCGGGGACACTACCGGAAATGAAAAACTGTTTTTT	CASSVGDTTGNEKLFF